This T cell receptor (beta chain) was identified in a study of cytomegalovirus exposure and HLA in healthy donors. PCR used 60 Vbeta primers and 13 Jbeta primers. Sequencing used immunoSEQ multiplex PCR; TCRdb keeps in-frame clones, though not all of them. The sample carries roughly 190,000 clones, roughly 73% recorded once. The CDR3 length is 14 residues. Germline V lookup: CDR1 MDHEN, CDR2 SYDVKM. V shed 3 bases and J shed 1 base, with 9 bases lying between them. The receptor comes from a female donor in good health and CMV-seronegative. This chain links TRBV28 with TRBJ1-1; D is uncertain. The specimen was PBMCs. In nucleotides, the CDR3 is TGTGCCAGCAGTTTGATTTCGGGGAACACTGAAGCTTTCTTT. Its protein is CASSLISGNTEAFF.